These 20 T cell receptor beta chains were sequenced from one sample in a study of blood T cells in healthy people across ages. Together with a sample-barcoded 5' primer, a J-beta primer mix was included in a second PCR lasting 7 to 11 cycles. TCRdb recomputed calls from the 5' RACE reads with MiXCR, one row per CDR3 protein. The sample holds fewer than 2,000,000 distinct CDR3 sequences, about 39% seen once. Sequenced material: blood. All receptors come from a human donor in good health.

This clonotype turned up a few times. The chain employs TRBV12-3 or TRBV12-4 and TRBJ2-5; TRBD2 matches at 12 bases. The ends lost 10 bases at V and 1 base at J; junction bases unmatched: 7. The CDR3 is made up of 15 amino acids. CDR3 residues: CATQLAGGLQETQYF. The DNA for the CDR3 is TGTGCCACCCAACTAGCGGGGGGCCTCCAAGAGACCCAGTACTTC.

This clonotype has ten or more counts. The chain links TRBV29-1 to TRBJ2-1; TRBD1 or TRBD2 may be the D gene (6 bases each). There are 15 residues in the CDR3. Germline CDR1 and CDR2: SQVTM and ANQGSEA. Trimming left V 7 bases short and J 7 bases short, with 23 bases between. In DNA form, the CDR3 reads TGCAGCGCCCAAACCCAATGGGGGGCGGAAAATGAGCAGTTCTTC. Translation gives CSAQTQWGAENEQFF.

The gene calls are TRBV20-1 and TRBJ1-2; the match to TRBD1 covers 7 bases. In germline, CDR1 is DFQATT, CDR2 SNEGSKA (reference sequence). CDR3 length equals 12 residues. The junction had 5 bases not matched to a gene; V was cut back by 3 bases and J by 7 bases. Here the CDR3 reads CSARNRGFGYTF. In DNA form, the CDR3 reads TGCAGTGCTAGGAACAGGGGCTTTGGCTACACCTTC.

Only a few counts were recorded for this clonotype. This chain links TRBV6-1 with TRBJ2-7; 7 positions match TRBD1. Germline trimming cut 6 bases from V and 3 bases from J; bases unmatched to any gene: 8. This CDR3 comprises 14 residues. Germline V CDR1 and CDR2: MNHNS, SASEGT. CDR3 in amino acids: CASRGQLGFYEQYF. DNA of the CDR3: TGTGCCAGCAGGGGACAGTTAGGGTTCTACGAGCAGTACTTC.

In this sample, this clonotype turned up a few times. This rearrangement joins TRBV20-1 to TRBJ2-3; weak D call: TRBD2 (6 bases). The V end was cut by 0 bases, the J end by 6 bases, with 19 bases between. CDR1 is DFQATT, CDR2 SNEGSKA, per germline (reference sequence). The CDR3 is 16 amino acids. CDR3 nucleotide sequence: TGCAGTGCTAGAGATCTTGGCGGGGTGGGAGCGGATACGCAGTATTTT. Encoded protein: CSARDLGGVGADTQYF.

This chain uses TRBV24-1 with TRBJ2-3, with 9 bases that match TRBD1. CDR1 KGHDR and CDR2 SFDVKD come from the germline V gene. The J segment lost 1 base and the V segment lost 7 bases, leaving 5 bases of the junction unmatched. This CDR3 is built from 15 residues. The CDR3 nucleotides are TGTGCCACCAGCCATGACAGGGGGGGCACAGATACGCAGTATTTT. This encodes CATSHDRGGTDTQYF.

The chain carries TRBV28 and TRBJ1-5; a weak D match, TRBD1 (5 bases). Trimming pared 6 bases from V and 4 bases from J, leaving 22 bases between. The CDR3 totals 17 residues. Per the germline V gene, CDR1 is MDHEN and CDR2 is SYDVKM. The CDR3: CASRPLGDLIGNQPQHF. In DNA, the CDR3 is TGTGCCAGCAGACCCTTAGGGGACCTAATCGGGAATCAGCCCCAGCATTTT.

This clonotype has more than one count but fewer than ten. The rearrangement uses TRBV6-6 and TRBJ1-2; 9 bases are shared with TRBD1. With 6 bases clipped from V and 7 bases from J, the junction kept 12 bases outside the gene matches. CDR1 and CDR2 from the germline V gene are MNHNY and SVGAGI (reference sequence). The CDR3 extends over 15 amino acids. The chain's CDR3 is CASRFNTGGVGGYTF. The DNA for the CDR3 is TGTGCCAGCAGATTTAACACAGGGGGCGTTGGTGGCTACACCTTC.

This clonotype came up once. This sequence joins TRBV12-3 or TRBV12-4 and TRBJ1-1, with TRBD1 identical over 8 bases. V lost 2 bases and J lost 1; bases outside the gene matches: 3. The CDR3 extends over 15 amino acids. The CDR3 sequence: CASSLPQGENTEAFF. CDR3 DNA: TGTGCCAGCAGTTTACCACAGGGGGAGAACACTGAAGCTTTCTTT.

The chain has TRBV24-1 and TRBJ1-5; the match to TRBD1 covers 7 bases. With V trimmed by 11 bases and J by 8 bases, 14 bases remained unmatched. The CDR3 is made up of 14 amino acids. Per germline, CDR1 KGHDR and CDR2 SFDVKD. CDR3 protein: CANQTQGQAEPQHF. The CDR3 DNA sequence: TGTGCCAATCAGACTCAAGGACAGGCAGAGCCCCAGCATTTT.

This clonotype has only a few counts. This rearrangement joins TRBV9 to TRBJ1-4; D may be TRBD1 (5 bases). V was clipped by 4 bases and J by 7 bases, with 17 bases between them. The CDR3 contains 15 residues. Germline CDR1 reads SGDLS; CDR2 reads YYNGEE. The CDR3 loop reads CASSPPETVGEKLFF. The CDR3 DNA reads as TGTGCCAGCAGCCCCCCTGAGACAGTAGGTGAAAAACTGTTTTTT.

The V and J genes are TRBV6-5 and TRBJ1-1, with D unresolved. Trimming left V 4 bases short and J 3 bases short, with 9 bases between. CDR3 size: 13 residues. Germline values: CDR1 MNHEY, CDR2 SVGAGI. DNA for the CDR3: TGTGCCAGCAGTTGGAACGCGGACACTGAAGCTTTCTTT. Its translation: CASSWNADTEAFF.

In DNA form, the CDR3 reads TGCAGTGCTTTTAGCGGTCCAGGATACGAGCAGTACTTC. Residues: CSAFSGPGYEQYF. The V call is TRBV20-1, the J call TRBJ2-4, with TRBD2 as a possible D gene (6 bases). TRBJ2-7 explains the end of the DNA better; the J call may be wrong. The CDR3 has 13 residues. Germline lookup yields CDR1 DFQATT and CDR2 SNEGSKA (reference sequence).

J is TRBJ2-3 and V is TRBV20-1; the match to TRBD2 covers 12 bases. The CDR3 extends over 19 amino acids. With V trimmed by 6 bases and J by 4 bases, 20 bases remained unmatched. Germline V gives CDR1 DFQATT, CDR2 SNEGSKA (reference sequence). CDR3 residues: CSAPKGLAGGILLADTQYF. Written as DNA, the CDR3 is TGCAGTGCCCCAAAGGGGCTAGCGGGGGGGATCCTCCTCGCAGATACGCAGTATTTT.

The CDR3 DNA sequence: TGTGCCAGCAGTCCCGCAGGGCAGTGGACTGAAGCTTTCTTT. Residues: CASSPAGQWTEAFF. The gene calls are TRBV5-6 and TRBJ1-1; maybe TRBD1 (5 bases). Germline V gene lookup returns CDR1 SGHDT and CDR2 YYEEEE. CDR3 length: 14 amino acids. Trimming removed 5 bases from V and 5 bases from J, with 16 bases in between.

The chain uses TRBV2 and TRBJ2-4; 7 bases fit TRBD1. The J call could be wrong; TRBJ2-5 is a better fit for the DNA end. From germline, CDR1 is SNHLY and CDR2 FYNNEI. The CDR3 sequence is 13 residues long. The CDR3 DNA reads TGTGCCAGCAACGACAGGGAAGGGGAGACCCAGTACTTC. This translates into CASNDREGETQYF.

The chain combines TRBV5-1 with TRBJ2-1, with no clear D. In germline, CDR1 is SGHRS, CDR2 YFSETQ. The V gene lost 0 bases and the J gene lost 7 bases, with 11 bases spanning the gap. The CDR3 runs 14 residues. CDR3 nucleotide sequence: TGCGCCAGCAGCTTGGGGGCGTTGGGGAATGAGCAGTTCTTC. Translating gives CASSLGALGNEQFF.

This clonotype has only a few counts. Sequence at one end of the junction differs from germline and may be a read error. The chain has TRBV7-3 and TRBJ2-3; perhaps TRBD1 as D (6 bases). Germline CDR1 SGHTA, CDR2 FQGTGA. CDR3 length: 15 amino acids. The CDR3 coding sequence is TGCGCCAGCAGCCCCCCGCTTGGGGGCTCGGATACGCAGTATTTT. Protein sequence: CASSPPLGGSDTQYF.

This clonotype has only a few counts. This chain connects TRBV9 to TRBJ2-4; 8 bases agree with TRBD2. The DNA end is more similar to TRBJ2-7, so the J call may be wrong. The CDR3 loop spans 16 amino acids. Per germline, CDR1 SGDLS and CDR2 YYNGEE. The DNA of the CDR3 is TGTGCCAGCAGCCCTATACCGGGGGGGCCTCCCTACGAGCAGTACTTC. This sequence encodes CASSPIPGGPPYEQYF.

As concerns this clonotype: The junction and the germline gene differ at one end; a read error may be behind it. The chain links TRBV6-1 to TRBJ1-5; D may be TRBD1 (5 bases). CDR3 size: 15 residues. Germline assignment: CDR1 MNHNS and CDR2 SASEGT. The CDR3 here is CASSKTDYSNQPLHF. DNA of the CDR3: TGTGCCAGCAGTAAGACAGATTATAGCAATCAGCCCCTGCATTTT.